The source of this TCR beta chain is a study of early T cells in non-severe SARS-CoV-2 infection. This CDR3 spans 17 amino acids. V shed 5 bases and J 1 base; nucleotides not matched to a gene: 13. Germline loops: CDR1 SEHNR, CDR2 FQNEAQ (reference sequence). The library protocol tagged individual cDNA molecules with unique molecular identifiers. One entry per CDR3 protein results from TCRdb running MiXCR on the 5' RACE reads. The data show tens of thousands of distinct CDR3 sequences, around an eighth seen once. The sequenced sample was whole blood. The clonotype was recovered from an adult who was a healthcare worker with PCR-confirmed SARS-CoV-2 infection or an uninfected control (not recorded which). The genes are TRBV7-9 and TRBJ2-5; 7 bases align to TRBD2. CDR3 bases: TGTGCCAGCAGCCCCCGGGAGGCCCGCGGACCCCAAGAGACCCAGTACTTC. Translated: CASSPREARGPQETQYF.